This T cell receptor beta chain was recorded in a study of blood T cell repertoires in COVID-19 (TCRdb year 2020). Background for the entire study: Collaborator samples came from the United States, Italy and Spain and covered acute and convalescent phases of COVID-19. The material from the prospective study consisted of cDNA or gDNA derived from T cells, B-cell-depleted T cells, or PBMCs. Deeply sampled blood TCRbeta repertoires from subjects exposed to, actively infected with, or recovered from COVID-19 were included in the dataset. The repertoires were released in a freely available public database meant as a resource for research on the immune response to SARS-CoV-2. Samples were obtained from the ongoing ImmuneRACE study (first 160 participants) and from about 1,300 subjects provided by 6 global collaborators. Nearly every sample came with metadata listing a de-identified subject ID, COVID-19 status, age in years and sex. Where available, HLA class I and class II types were obtained from metadata supplied by the sample provider rather than from assay-based typing. Overall study outcomes, separate from this receptor: The amount of clinical and demographic metadata varied by source and participant and was provided uncurated.

V loses 6 bases of germline sequence and J loses 3 bases, and the interval between the two ends is 20 bases. The germline V gene specifies MNHEY as CDR1 and SVGEGT as CDR2. The CDR3 covers 17 residues, taking in both the cysteine and the phenylalanine. The CDR3 DNA has 51 bases and is translated from base 1. The immunoSEQ Assay, a bias-controlled multiplex PCR, was used to amplify TCRbeta CDR3 regions from genomic DNA. Turning to the authors' computational methods: Nucleated cell counts per sample were estimated from amplification of reference gene primers within the assay. To quantify the absolute abundance of each unique TCRbeta CDR3 rearrangement, sequence reads were collapsed and filtered. For each sample, productive Simpson clonality was calculated by taking the square root of Simpson's diversity index across productive rearrangements. TCRdb provides this immuneACCESS table in a form limited to in-frame rearrangements. Some clones are lacking; in checked studies, under half of them reflect an unresolved V gene, and why the rest are absent is not known. D and trimming were read from the DNA, whereas the V and J calls and clone size are those reported in that table. The sample table holds 100,000 to 150,000 clones, of which around four fifths were seen once. The ten top clones hold about 12% of the sample.

Each collaborating institution followed its own protocols to collect whole blood in K2EDTA tubes. Collaborator samples were shipped for TCRbeta analysis as frozen whole blood, isolated PBMCs, or DNA extracted from either sample type. With respect to this clone: Its antigen is not yet known. Qualities for individual bases were not recorded, and no much larger clone is one base off.

The TCR originated in a human donor in a cohort sampled during active COVID-19. The sequence joins TRBV6-2 or TRBV6-3 to TRBJ1-4; the D gene cannot be named for sure. The sequenced material came from peripheral blood. The bases are TGTGCCAGCAGCCCACCGCGGGCCAGATGGGCTAATGAAAAACTGTTTTTT. It translates to CASSPPRARWANEKLFF.